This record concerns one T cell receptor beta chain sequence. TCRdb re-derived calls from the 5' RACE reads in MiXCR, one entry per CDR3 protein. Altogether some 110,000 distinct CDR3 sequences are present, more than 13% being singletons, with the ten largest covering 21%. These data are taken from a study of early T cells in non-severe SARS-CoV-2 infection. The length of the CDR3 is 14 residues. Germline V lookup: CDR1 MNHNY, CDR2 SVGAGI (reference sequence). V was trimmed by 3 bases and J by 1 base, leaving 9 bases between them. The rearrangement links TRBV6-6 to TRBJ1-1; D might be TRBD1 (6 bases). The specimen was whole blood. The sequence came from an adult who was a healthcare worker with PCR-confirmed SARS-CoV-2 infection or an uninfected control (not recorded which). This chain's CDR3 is CASSYTGTNTEAFF. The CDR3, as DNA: TGTGCCAGCAGTTATACAGGGACGAACACTGAAGCTTTCTTT.